These T cell receptor beta chains were read from a single sample in a study of T cells expressing NK-cell markers. TCRdb reprocessed the 5' RACE reads, keeping one entry per CDR3 protein, no DNA. The sample table sets out 400,000 to 550,000 distinct CDR3 sequences. Sequencing used blood T cells: a sorted CD56 or NKG2C T cell subset, CD4+ or CD8+ T cells, or bulk PBMC T cells (not recorded which). The receptors shown here come from a woman aged 18-69 years in good health. The CDR3 runs from the conserved cysteine through the conserved F or W.

cdr3_aa: CASSYGASGYSYEQYF; v_call: TRBV6-2/TRBV6-3; j_call: TRBJ2-7
cdr3_aa: CASSEENTEAFF; v_call: TRBV10-1; j_call: TRBJ1-1
cdr3_aa: CSGRLGETQYF; v_call: TRBV20-1; j_call: TRBJ2-5
cdr3_aa: CASSLLLAGASTDTQYF; v_call: TRBV5-6; j_call: TRBJ2-3
cdr3_aa: CASSDLRMGQPQHF; v_call: TRBV6-1; j_call: TRBJ1-5
cdr3_aa: CASAGGAIETQYF; v_call: TRBV12-3/TRBV12-4; j_call: TRBJ2-5
cdr3_aa: CASRLNTGMNTEAFF; v_call: TRBV7-2; j_call: TRBJ1-1
cdr3_aa: CASSSTPGPGNTIYF; v_call: TRBV7-8; j_call: TRBJ1-3
cdr3_aa: CSARVGEGTGELFF; v_call: TRBV20-1; j_call: TRBJ2-2
cdr3_aa: CASSLAGAQNTGELFF; v_call: TRBV7-2; j_call: TRBJ2-2
cdr3_aa: CASSPEGLVSYNEQFF; v_call: TRBV5-5; j_call: TRBJ2-1
cdr3_aa: CSARRQGGYTGELFF; v_call: TRBV20-1; j_call: TRBJ2-2
cdr3_aa: CASSQQVKNQPQHF; v_call: TRBV12-3/TRBV12-4; j_call: TRBJ1-5
cdr3_aa: CASSEGRSWALQETQYF; v_call: TRBV4-3; j_call: TRBJ2-5
cdr3_aa: CSARESRTTKNTGELFF; v_call: TRBV20-1; j_call: TRBJ2-2
cdr3_aa: CASSLTRGWSSTDTQYF; v_call: TRBV12-3/TRBV12-4; j_call: TRBJ2-3
cdr3_aa: CASSSHPGTQATYEQYF; v_call: TRBV5-1; j_call: TRBJ2-7
cdr3_aa: CASSFRRQNYGYTF; v_call: TRBV7-2; j_call: TRBJ1-2
cdr3_aa: CASTRAGLGADTQYF; v_call: TRBV6-1; j_call: TRBJ2-3
cdr3_aa: CASRTGTNQPQHF; v_call: TRBV12-3/TRBV12-4; j_call: TRBJ1-5
cdr3_aa: CASSFLAGGLGNEQFF; v_call: TRBV27; j_call: TRBJ2-1
cdr3_aa: CASSVSETQYF; v_call: TRBV25-1; j_call: TRBJ2-5
cdr3_aa: CAWSVRGGLAGDFHEQFF; v_call: TRBV30; j_call: TRBJ2-1
cdr3_aa: CSTSGQNYEQYF; v_call: TRBV29-1; j_call: TRBJ2-7
cdr3_aa: CASSLVAGTRNEQFF; v_call: TRBV12-3/TRBV12-4; j_call: TRBJ2-1
cdr3_aa: CASSYSERGTEQFF; v_call: TRBV6-5; j_call: TRBJ2-1
cdr3_aa: CASSQEALAGGFSYEQYF; v_call: TRBV4-3; j_call: TRBJ2-7
cdr3_aa: CASINSGSSYEQYF; v_call: TRBV28; j_call: TRBJ2-7
cdr3_aa: CASSLDGSSYNSPLHF; v_call: TRBV5-1; j_call: TRBJ1-6
cdr3_aa: CASSVRVSGANVLTF; v_call: TRBV12-3/TRBV12-4; j_call: TRBJ2-6
cdr3_aa: CSARAADRLHTYEQYF; v_call: TRBV20-1; j_call: TRBJ2-7
cdr3_aa: CSARPPWVANTGELFF; v_call: TRBV20-1; j_call: TRBJ2-2
cdr3_aa: CSARRQGALAEAFF; v_call: TRBV20-1; j_call: TRBJ1-1
cdr3_aa: CASSEGVEAFF; v_call: TRBV6-5; j_call: TRBJ1-1
cdr3_aa: CSVGGDLPMNTEAFF; v_call: TRBV29-1; j_call: TRBJ1-1
cdr3_aa: CASRRASGEYNEQFF; v_call: TRBV4-2; j_call: TRBJ2-1
cdr3_aa: CATLAFPEVDTQPNTEAFF; v_call: TRBV15; j_call: TRBJ1-1
cdr3_aa: CASSGTDRWKQYF; v_call: TRBV12-3/TRBV12-4; j_call: TRBJ2-7
cdr3_aa: CASSDTGTPTGTTQYF; v_call: TRBV12-3/TRBV12-4; j_call: TRBJ2-5
cdr3_aa: CASSSPAGGGTDTQYF; v_call: TRBV28; j_call: TRBJ2-3
cdr3_aa: CASSHGQVEITEAFF; v_call: TRBV4-3; j_call: TRBJ1-1